This TCR beta chain came from a study of T cell repertoires in cytomegalovirus infection. MiXCR, applied by TCRdb to the reads, yields one record per CDR3 protein. The sample has nearly 550,000 distinct CDR3 sequences; 16% are singletons. This CDR3 region has 17 residues. Germline lookup yields CDR1 MDHEN and CDR2 SYDVKM. The V gene end was trimmed by 5 bases and the J gene end by 3 bases; junction bases not matched to a gene: 12. This clonotype has a count of ten or more. The chain employs TRBV28 and TRBJ2-2, with 7 bases fitting TRBD2. Sequences were obtained from CD8+ T cells from PBMCs. This receptor was obtained from a human donor in good health (CMV status not recorded). Some clones in this sample may be carry-over from other donors' samples. CDR3 sequence: CASSPLRERGYTGELFF. The CDR3 nucleotides are TGTGCCAGCAGTCCTCTTAGGGAGCGGGGATACACCGGGGAGCTGTTTTTT.